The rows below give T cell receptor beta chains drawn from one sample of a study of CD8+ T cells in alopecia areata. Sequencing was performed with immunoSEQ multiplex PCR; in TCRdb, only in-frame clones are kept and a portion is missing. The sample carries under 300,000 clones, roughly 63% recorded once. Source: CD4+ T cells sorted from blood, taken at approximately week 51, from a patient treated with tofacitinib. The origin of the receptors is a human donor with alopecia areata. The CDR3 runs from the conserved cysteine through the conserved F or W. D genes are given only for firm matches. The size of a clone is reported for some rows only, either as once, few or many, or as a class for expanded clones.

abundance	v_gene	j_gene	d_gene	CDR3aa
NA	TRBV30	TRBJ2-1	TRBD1	CAWRPDRLNNEQFF
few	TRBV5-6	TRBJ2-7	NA	CASSVVGPAYEQYF
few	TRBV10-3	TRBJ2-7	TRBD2	CATGLAGGMYEQYF
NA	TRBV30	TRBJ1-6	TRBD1	CAWRRGGSPSPLHF
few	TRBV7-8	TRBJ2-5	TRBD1	CASSFGTVQETQYF
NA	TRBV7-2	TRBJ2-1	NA	CASSRDRSYNEQFF
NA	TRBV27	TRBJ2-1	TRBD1	CASSVPGQGRNEQFF
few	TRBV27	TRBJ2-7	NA	CASSLSIRGRIYEQYF
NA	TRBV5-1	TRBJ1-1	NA	CASGKDLNTEAFF
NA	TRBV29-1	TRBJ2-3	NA	CSLGGDTQYF
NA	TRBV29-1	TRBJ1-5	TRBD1	CSVADRVNQPQHF
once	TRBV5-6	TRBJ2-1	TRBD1	CASSLLGDSSHEQFF
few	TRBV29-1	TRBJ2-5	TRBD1	CSARTGASQETQYF
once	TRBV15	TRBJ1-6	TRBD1	CATKAGQGANNSPLHF
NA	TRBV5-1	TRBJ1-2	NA	CASSSTGAGDSYTF
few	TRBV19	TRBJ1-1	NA	CASSRTAEAFF
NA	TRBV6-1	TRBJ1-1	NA	CASSEARGTTEAFF
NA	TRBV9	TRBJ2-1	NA	CASSVELYSYNEQFF
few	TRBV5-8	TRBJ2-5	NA	CASSLGTSGTQYF
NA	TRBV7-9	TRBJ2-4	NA	CASSFQGYKNIQYF
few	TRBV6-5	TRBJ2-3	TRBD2	CASSLTSGGANTQYF
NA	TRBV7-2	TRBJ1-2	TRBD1	CASSPGQYGYTF
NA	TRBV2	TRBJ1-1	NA	CASRLRGMNTEAFF
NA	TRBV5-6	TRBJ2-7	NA	CASSLTGYEQYF
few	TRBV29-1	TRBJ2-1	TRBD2	CSAGTRTYNEQFF
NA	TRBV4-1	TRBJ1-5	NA	CASSQLHRGGNQPQHF
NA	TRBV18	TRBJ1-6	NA	CASSRGSPLHF